This T cell receptor beta chain appears in the sequencing data of a study of T cell repertoires in cytomegalovirus infection. The V segment lost 4 bases and the J segment 4 bases; nucleotides outside the gene matches: 14. Germline V gives CDR1 SGHNT, CDR2 YYREEE (reference sequence). This CDR3 is built from 17 residues. On this clonotype: The antigen is unknown.

TCRdb analysed the reads with MiXCR anew, one entry per CDR3 protein. Among some 940,000 distinct CDR3 sequences, approximately 31% were seen once, and the ten largest hold about 14%. The chain recombines TRBV5-4 with TRBJ2-7, with TRBD2 identical over 10 bases. The TCR was taken from a human donor in good health (CMV status not recorded). Some clones in this sample may be carry-over from other donors' samples. The sequenced sample was cultured CD8+ T cells from PBMCs, obtained from culture after CMV antigen stimulation. The CDR3 bases are TGTGCCAGCAGCCTCAAACGAGAACTAGCGGGGTCTTACGAGCAGTACTTC. Its translation: CASSLKRELAGSYEQYF.